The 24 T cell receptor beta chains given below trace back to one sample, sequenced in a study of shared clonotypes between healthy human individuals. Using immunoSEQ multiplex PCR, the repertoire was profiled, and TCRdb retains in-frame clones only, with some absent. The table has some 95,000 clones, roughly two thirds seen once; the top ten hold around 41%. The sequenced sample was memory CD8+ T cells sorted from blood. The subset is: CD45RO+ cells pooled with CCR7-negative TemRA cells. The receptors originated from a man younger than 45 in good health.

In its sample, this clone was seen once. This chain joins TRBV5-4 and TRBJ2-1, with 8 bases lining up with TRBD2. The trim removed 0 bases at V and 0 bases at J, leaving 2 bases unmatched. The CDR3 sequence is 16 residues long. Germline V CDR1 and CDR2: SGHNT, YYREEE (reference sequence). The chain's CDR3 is CASSLGAGDSYNEQFF. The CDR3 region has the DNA TGTGCCAGCAGCTTGGGAGCGGGAGACTCCTACAATGAGCAGTTCTTC.

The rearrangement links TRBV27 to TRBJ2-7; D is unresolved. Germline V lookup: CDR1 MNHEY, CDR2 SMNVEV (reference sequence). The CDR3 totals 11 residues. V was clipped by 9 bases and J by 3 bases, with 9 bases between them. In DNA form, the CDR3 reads TGTGCCAGTGGCCCCCTCTACGAGCAGTACTTC. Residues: CASGPLYEQYF.

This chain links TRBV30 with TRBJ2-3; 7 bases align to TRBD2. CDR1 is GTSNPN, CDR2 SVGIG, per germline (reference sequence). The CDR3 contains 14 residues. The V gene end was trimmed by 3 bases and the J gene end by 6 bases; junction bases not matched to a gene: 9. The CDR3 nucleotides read TGTGCCTGGAGAGGTCGCGGGAGACTGGATACGCAGTATTTT. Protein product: CAWRGRGRLDTQYF.

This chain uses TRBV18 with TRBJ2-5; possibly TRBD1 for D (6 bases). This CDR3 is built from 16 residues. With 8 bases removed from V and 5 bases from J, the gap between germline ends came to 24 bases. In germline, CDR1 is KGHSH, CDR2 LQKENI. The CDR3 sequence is CASDGRAGVASETQYF. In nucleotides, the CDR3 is TGTGCCAGCGACGGAAGGGCAGGGGTTGCGTCCGAGACCCAGTACTTC.

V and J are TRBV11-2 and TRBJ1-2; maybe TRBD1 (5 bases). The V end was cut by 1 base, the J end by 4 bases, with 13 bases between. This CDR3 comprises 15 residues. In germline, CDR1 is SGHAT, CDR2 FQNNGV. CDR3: CASSLVSGTVYGYTF. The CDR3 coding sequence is TGTGCCAGCAGCTTAGTCTCCGGGACGGTCTATGGCTACACCTTC.

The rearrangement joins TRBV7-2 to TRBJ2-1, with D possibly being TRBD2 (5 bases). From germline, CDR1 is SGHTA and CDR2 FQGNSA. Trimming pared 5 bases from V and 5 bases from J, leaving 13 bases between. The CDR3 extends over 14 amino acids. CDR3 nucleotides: TGTGCCAGCAGCAGCCGGGGTAACCACAATGAGCAGTTCTTC. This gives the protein CASSSRGNHNEQFF.

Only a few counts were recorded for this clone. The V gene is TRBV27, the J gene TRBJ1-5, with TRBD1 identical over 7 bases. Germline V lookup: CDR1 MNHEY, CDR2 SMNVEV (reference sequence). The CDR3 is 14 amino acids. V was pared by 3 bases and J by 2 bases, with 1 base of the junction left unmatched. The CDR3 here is CASSFGQGNQPQHF. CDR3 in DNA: TGTGCCAGCAGTTTCGGACAGGGCAATCAGCCCCAGCATTTT.

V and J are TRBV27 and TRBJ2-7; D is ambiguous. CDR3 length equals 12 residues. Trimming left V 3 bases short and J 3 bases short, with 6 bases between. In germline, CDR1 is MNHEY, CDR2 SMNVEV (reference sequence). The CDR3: CASSFAGYEQYF. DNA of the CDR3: TGTGCCAGCAGTTTCGCCGGCTACGAGCAGTACTTC.

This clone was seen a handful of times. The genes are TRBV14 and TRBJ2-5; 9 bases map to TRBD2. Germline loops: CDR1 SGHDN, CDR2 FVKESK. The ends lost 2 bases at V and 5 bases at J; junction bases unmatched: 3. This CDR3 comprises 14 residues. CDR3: CASSQLAGRETQYF. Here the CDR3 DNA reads TGTGCCAGCAGCCAACTAGCGGGAAGGGAGACCCAGTACTTC.

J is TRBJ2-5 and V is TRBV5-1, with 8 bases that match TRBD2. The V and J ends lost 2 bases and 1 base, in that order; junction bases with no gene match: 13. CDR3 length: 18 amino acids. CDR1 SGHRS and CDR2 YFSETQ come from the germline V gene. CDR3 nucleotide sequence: TGCGCCAGCAGCTTTCCCCGGGAGGGGCGGGAGGTCCAAGAGACCCAGTACTTC. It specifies CASSFPREGREVQETQYF.

The CDR3 loop is CASSIGPYEQYF. CDR3 DNA sequence: TGTGCCAGCAGCATAGGACCTTACGAGCAGTACTTC. The genes are TRBV5-4 and TRBJ2-7; D gene uncertain. The CDR3 consists of 12 residues. Germline V CDR1 and CDR2: SGHNT, YYREEE (reference sequence). V dropped 4 bases and J dropped 4 bases, with 9 bases sitting between them.

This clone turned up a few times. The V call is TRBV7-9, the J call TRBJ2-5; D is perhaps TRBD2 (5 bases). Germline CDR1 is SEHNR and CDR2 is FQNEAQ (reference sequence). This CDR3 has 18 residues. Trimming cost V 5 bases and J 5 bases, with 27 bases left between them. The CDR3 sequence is CASSPPLGSLITAETQYF. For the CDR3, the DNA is TGTGCCAGCAGCCCGCCCCTAGGGAGCCTCATTACTGCGGAGACCCAGTACTTC.

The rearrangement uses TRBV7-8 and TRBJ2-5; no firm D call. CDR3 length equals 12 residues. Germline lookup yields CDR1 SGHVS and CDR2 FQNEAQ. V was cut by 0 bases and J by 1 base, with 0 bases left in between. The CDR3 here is CASSLAQETQYF. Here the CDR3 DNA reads TGTGCCAGCAGCTTAGCCCAAGAGACCCAGTACTTC.

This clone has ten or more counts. This CDR3 is CASSSGGSYEQYF. The DNA of the CDR3 is TGTGCCAGCAGCTCAGGGGGCAGCTACGAGCAGTACTTC. J is TRBJ2-7 and V is TRBV6-5; 8 nucleotides line up with TRBD1. The V gene's germline CDR1 is MNHEY and CDR2 SVGAGI. CDR3 length: 13 amino acids. The J segment lost 3 bases and the V segment lost 6 bases, leaving 4 bases of the junction unmatched.

CDR3 DNA sequence: TGCGCCAGCAGCCAGAATCCCGGCGGGAGCTCCTACGAGCAGTACTTC. It is translated as CASSQNPGGSSYEQYF. The chain is built from TRBV4-3 and TRBJ2-7, with TRBD2 identical over 7 bases. The CDR3 runs 16 residues. Germline-derived CDR1 and CDR2 are LGHNA and YSLEER. The V segment lost 3 bases and the J segment 0 bases; nucleotides outside the gene matches: 8.

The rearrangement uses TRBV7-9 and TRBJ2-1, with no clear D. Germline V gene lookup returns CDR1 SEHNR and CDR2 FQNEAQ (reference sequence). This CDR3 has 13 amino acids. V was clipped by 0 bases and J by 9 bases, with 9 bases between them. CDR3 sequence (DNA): TGTGCCAGCAGCTTAGCGCTTCCGGGTGAGCAGTTCTTC. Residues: CASSLALPGEQFF.

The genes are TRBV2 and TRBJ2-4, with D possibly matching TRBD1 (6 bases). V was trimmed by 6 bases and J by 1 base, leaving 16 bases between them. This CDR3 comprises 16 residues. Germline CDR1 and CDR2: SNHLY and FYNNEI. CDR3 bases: TGTGCCAGCAGGGATCCACAGGGTCAGGCCAAAAACATTCAGTACTTC. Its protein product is CASRDPQGQAKNIQYF.

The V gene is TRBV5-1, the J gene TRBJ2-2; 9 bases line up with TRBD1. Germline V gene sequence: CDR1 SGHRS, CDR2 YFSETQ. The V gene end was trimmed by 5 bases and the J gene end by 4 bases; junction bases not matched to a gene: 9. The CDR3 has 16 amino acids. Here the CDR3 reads CASRKTGTGSTGELFF. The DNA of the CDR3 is TGCGCCAGCAGGAAGACCGGGACAGGGTCCACCGGGGAGCTGTTTTTT.

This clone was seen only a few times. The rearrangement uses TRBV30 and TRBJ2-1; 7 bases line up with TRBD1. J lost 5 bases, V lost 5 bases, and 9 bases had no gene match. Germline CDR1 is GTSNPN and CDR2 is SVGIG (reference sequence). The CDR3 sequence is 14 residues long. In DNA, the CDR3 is TGTGCCTGGGAGCCGGGACAGTCCAACAATGAGCAGTTCTTC. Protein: CAWEPGQSNNEQFF.

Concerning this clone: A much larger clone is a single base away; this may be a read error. For the CDR3, the DNA is TGTGCCAGCAGTGAAGTTTACGAGCAGTACTTC. Its translation is CASSEVYEQYF. The chain is built from TRBV2 and TRBJ2-7; no clear D gene. Trimming removed 1 base from V and 4 bases from J, with 2 bases in between. Germline V CDR1 and CDR2: SNHLY, FYNNEI. The CDR3 is 11 amino acids. The whole variable domain, filled in from reference TRBV2 and TRBJ2-7, reads EPEVTQTPSHQVTQMGQEVILRCVPISNHLYFYWYRQILGQKVEFLVSFYNNEISEKSEIFDDQFSVERPDGSNFTLKIRSTKLEDSAMYFCASSEVYEQYFGPGTRLTVT.

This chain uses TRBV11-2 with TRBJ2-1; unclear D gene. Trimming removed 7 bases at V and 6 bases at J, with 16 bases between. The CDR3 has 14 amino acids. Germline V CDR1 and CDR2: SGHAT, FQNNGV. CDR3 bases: TGTGCCAGCACCAAATCATTAGCCGCCAATGAGCAGTTCTTC. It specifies CASTKSLAANEQFF.

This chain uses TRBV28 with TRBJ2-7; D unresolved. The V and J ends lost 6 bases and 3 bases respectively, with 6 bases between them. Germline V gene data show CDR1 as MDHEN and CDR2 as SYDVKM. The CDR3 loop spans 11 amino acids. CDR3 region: CASRRNYEQYF. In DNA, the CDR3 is TGTGCCAGCAGGAGAAACTACGAGCAGTACTTC.

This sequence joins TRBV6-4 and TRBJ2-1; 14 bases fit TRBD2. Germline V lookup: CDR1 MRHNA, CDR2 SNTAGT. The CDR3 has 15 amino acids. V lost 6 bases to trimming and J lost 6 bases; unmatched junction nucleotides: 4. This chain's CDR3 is CASSAGTSGGNEQFF. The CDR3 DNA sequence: TGTGCCAGCAGCGCCGGGACTAGCGGGGGCAATGAGCAGTTCTTC.

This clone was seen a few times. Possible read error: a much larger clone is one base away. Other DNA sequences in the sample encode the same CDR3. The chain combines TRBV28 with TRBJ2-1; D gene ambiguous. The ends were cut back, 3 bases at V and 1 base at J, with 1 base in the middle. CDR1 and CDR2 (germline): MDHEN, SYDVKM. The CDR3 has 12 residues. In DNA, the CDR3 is TGTGCCAGCAGTTTGTCCTACAATGAGCAGTTCTTC. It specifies CASSLSYNEQFF. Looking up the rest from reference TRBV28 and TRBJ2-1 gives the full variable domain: DVKVTQSSRYLVKRTGEKVFLECVQDMDHENMFWYRQDPGLGLRLIYFSYDVKMKEKGDIPEGYSVSREKKERFSLILESASTNQTSMYLCASSLSYNEQFFGPGTRLTVL.